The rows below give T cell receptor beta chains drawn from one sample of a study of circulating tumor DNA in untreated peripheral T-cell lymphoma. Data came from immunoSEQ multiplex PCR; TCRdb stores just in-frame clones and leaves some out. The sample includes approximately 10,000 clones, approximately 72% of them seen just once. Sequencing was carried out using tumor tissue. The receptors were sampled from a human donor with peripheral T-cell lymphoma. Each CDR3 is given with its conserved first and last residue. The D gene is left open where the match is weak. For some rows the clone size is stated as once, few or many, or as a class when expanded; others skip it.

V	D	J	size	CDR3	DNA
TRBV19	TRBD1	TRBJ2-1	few	CASGWAGGAGNEQFF	TGTGCCAGTGGGTGGGCAGGGGGCGCGGGAAATGAGCAGTTCTTC
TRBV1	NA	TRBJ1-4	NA	CASSPGTGVSEKLFF	TGCGCCAGCAGCCCCGGGACAGGGGTTTCTGAAAAACTGTTTTTT
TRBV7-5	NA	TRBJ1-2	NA	CASSSPGAGYGYTF	TGTGCCAGCAGCTCGCCGGGGGCTGGCTATGGCTACACCTTC
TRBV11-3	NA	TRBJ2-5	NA	CASSAVGGQETQYF	TGTGCCAGCAGCGCGGTGGGGGGCCAAGAGACCCAGTACTTC
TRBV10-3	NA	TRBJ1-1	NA	CAIRRTQNTEAFF	TGTGCCATCAGGAGGACACAGAACACTGAAGCTTTCTTT
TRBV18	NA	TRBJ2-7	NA	CASSPPDRSSYEQYF	TGTGCCAGCTCACCACCTGACAGGAGCTCCTACGAGCAGTACTTC
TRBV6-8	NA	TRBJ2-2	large	CASSYRDDGPTGELFF	TGTGCCAGCAGTTACCGAGATGACGGGCCCACCGGGGAGCTGTTTTTT
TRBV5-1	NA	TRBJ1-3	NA	CAKGDSLSGNTIYF	TGCGCCAAGGGAGACAGCTTGTCCGGAAACACCATATATTTT
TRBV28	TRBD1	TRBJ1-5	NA	CASTPPGTGVPNQPQHF	TGTGCCAGCACCCCACCCGGGACAGGAGTACCAAATCAGCCCCAGCATTTT
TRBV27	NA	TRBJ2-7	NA	CASSLLESDEQYF	TGTGCCAGCAGTTTATTAGAGTCTGACGAGCAGTACTTC
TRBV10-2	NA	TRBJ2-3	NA	CASTARAVTDTQYF	TGCGCCAGCACCGCCAGGGCGGTCACAGATACGCAGTATTTT
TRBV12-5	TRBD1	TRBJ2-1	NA	CASVLQGRNNEQFF	TGTGCTAGTGTTCTACAGGGGCGTAACAATGAGCAGTTCTTC
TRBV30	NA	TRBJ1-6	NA	CAWNVPPTGSYNSPLHF	TGTGCCTGGAACGTCCCTCCTACAGGATCCTATAATTCACCCCTCCACTTT
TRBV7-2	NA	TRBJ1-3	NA	CASSWGGGNTIYF	TGTGCCAGCAGCTGGGGAGGAGGAAACACCATATATTTT
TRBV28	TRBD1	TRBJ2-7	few	CASSRGTGGPYEQYF	TGTGCCAGCAGTCGGGGGACAGGGGGCCCCTACGAGCAGTACTTC
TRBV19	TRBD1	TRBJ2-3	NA	CASRGAGGQEDTQYF	TGTGCCAGTAGAGGAGCAGGGGGCCAGGAAGATACGCAGTATTTT
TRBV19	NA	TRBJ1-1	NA	CASNPGPGTEAFF	TGTGCCAGTAACCCGGGACCGGGAACTGAAGCTTTCTTT
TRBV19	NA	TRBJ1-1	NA	CASSLGRNTEAFF	TGTGCCAGTAGTCTGGGACGGAACACTGAAGCTTTCTTT
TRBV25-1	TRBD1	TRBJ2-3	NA	CASRYTGGTDTQYF	TGTGCCAGCAGGTATACAGGGGGGACAGATACGCAGTATTTT
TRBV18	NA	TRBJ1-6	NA	CASSRDSRGNSPLHF	TGTGCCAGCTCGCGCGACAGCCGGGGTAATTCACCCCTCCACTTT
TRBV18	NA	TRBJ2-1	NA	CASSDRVSLAYNEQFF	TGTGCCAGCTCCGATAGGGTTAGCTTGGCCTACAATGAGCAGTTCTTC
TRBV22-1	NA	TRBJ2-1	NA	CASSPDSYNEQFF	TGTGCCAGCAGTCCAGACAGCTACAATGAGCAGTTCTTC
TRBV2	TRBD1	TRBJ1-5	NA	CASRRGLYSNQPQHF	TGTGCCAGCAGGAGGGGGCTTTATAGCAATCAGCCCCAGCATTTT
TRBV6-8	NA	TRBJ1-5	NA	CASAGGNQPQHF	TGTGCCAGCGCCGGGGGGAATCAGCCCCAGCATTTT
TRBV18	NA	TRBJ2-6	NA	CASSWGTGANVLTF	TGTGCCAGCTCTTGGGGAACCGGGGCCAACGTCCTGACTTTC
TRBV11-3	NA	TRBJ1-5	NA	CASSRAGSNQPQHF	TGTGCCAGCAGCCGCGCCGGAAGCAATCAGCCCCAGCATTTT
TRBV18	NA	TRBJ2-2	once	CASTKQRTGELFF	TGTGCCAGCACAAAACAAAGAACCGGGGAGCTGTTTTTT